This entry lists 22 T cell receptor beta chains sequenced from one sample in a study of T cells in Graves' hyperthyroidism and ophthalmopathy (dated by TCRdb to about 2019). The library was obtained by multiplex PCR. Data came from an Illumina HiSeq 2000. The TCR beta CDR3 regions were amplified from the RNA transcripts. The first round of RT-PCR for the TCR CDR3 was performed with the HTBI primer set and the Qiagen OneStep RT-PCR kit. In TCRdb, the public reads were trimmed at Q25 with fastp and aligned with MiXCR, with productive beta chains retained. Each CDR3 protein appears once, grouped with its most common genes and DNA. Within this sample are approximately 600,000 distinct CDR3 sequences, with less than 25% of them counted one time only. The ten largest clones represent 34% of the sample. Sequenced: blood. These receptors all come from a man aged 25 to 40 with Graves' ophthalmopathy.

This clonotype was counted only a few times. The chain couples TRBV7-3 to TRBJ2-5, with 8 bases that match TRBD2. V trimming: 5 bases; J trimming: 5 bases; junction bases outside the gene matches: 10. The CDR3 spans 15 residues. CDR1 and CDR2 from the germline V gene are SGHTA and FQGTGA. The CDR3 DNA reads TGTGCCAGCAGCGCCGGGAACGTAGCGGGGGAGACCCAGTACTTC. Its protein product is CASSAGNVAGETQYF.

This chain connects TRBV7-6 to TRBJ1-2; unclear D gene. This CDR3 has 15 residues. Germline assignment: CDR1 SGHVS and CDR2 FNYEAQ. The V and J ends lost 5 bases and 1 base respectively, with 14 bases between them. CDR3 region: CASSPELRINYGYTF. The CDR3 nucleotides are TGTGCCAGCAGCCCAGAGCTCAGGATTAACTATGGCTACACCTTC. The full variable domain, its missing parts supplied by reference TRBV7-6 and TRBJ1-2, is GAGVSQSPRYKVTKRGQDVALRCDPISGHVSLYWYRQALGQGPEFLTYFNYEAQQDKSGLPNDRFSAERPEGSISTLTIQRTEQRDSAMYRCASSPELRINYGYTFGSGTRLTVV.

The chain couples TRBV10-3 to TRBJ1-6; possibly TRBD1 for D (5 bases). The V end lost 7 bases, the J end lost 6 bases, and 13 bases lay between the germline ends. CDR1 and CDR2 from the germline V gene are ENHRY and SYGVKD. This CDR3 spans 14 amino acids. Written as DNA, the CDR3 is TGTGCCATCACTGCTGGGGGACCTAATTCACCCCTCCACTTT. It translates to CAITAGGPNSPLHF.

A word on this clonotype: This could be a read error, since a much larger clone is one nucleotide away. This chain links TRBV28 with TRBJ1-2, with D possibly TRBD1 on 5 matching bases. V was clipped by 4 bases and J by 8 bases, with 11 bases between them. Germline loops: CDR1 MDHEN, CDR2 SYDVKM. This CDR3 is built from 12 residues. CDR3 bases: TGTGCCAGCAGTTCACCGACAGACGGCTACACCTTC. Its translation: CASSSPTDGYTF.

The chain combines TRBV12-3 or TRBV12-4 with TRBJ2-7, with TRBD2 matching over 9 bases. CDR3 size: 13 residues. The V and J ends lost 6 bases and 6 bases, in that order; junction bases with no gene match: 6. The CDR3, as DNA: TGTGCCAGCAGGACTAGCGGCATGAGCGAGCAGTACTTC. Protein sequence: CASRTSGMSEQYF.

This rearrangement joins TRBV6-2 or TRBV6-3 to TRBJ2-2; 14 bases match TRBD2. J lost 0 bases, V lost 0 bases, and 3 bases had no gene match. This CDR3 is built from 19 residues. CDR1 MNHEY and CDR2 SVGEGT come from the germline V gene. The CDR3 spells CASSYSGLAGAANTGELFF. The CDR3 bases are TGTGCCAGCAGTTACTCGGGACTAGCGGGAGCCGCGAACACCGGGGAGCTGTTTTTT.

The chain employs TRBV4-1 and TRBJ1-5, with no clear D. Germline V gene data show CDR1 as MGHRA and CDR2 as YSYEKL. The CDR3 runs to 16 residues. With 0 bases removed from V and 0 bases from J, the gap between germline ends came to 9 bases. DNA of the CDR3: TGCGCCAGCAGCCAAGAGGGGAGTAATAGCAATCAGCCCCAGCATTTT. Translated, it gives CASSQEGSNSNQPQHF.

The chain recombines TRBV5-4 with TRBJ2-3, with 10 bases fitting TRBD2. Germline V gives CDR1 SGHNT, CDR2 YYREEE (reference sequence). After removal of 4 bases from V and 0 bases from J, the junction contained 5 bases not matched to a gene. The CDR3 spans 16 residues. DNA for the CDR3: TGTGCCAGCAGCATTAAAGCGGGAGGGAGCACAGATACGCAGTATTTT. Its translation is CASSIKAGGSTDTQYF.

This clonotype was detected a few times. The J gene is TRBJ2-2, the V gene TRBV4-2; D call uncertain. CDR1 and CDR2 from the germline V gene are LGHNA and YNFKEQ. V shed 4 bases and J shed 7 bases, with 13 bases lying between them. CDR3 length: 14 amino acids. The CDR3 spells CASSLTGSVGELFF. The CDR3, as DNA: TGTGCCAGCAGCCTTACGGGCTCGGTCGGGGAGCTGTTTTTT.

This chain links TRBV6-1 with TRBJ1-2, with TRBD1 as a possible D gene (5 bases). Germline lookup yields CDR1 MNHNS and CDR2 SASEGT. Trimming pared 7 bases from V and 8 bases from J, leaving 14 bases between. The CDR3 loop spans 12 amino acids. DNA of the CDR3: TGTGCCAGCACGGGCCGGAGGGGAGGCTACACCTTC. Translating it yields CASTGRRGGYTF.

This rearrangement joins TRBV27 to TRBJ2-3, with D unclear. This CDR3 comprises 16 residues. Trimming cost V 2 bases and J 1 base, with 13 bases left between them. The germline V gene encodes CDR1 MNHEY and CDR2 SMNVEV (reference sequence). The CDR3 protein is CASSLLWSGGTDTQYF. The CDR3 DNA follows: TGTGCCAGCAGTTTACTCTGGTCAGGAGGCACAGATACGCAGTATTTT.

The sample holds many counts of this clonotype. One junction end disagrees with the germline gene, perhaps due to a read error. The V and J genes are TRBV7-2 and TRBJ2-7; 11 nucleotides match TRBD2. The CDR3 extends over 15 amino acids. The germline V gene has CDR1 SGHTA and CDR2 FQGNSA. The CDR3 nucleotides read TGTGCCAGCAGTTTAGCTGGGACTAGCGGCTACGAGCAGTACTTC. Its protein is CASSLAGTSGYEQYF. Looking up the rest from reference TRBV7-2 and TRBJ2-7 gives the full variable domain: GAGVSQSPSNKVTEKGKDVELRCDPISGHTALYWYRQSLGQGLEFLIYFQGNSAPDKSGLPSDRFSAERTGGSVSTLTIQRTQQEDSAVYLCASSLAGTSGYEQYFGPGTRLTVT.

V is TRBV20-1 and J is TRBJ1-6, with D unresolved. Germline V gives CDR1 DFQATT, CDR2 SNEGSKA (reference sequence). With 0 bases removed from V and 0 bases from J, the gap between germline ends came to 12 bases. CDR3 length: 17 amino acids. The CDR3 nucleotides read TGCAGTGCTAGAGATTTTTTAGGGAGCTCCTATAATTCACCCCTCCACTTT. It yields the protein CSARDFLGSSYNSPLHF.

This clonotype was observed at least ten times. The chain uses TRBV30 and TRBJ1-1; D is uncertain. This CDR3 has 12 amino acids. Germline CDR1 is GTSNPN and CDR2 is SVGIG (reference sequence). The germline V and J ends were trimmed by 2 bases and 7 bases, with 11 bases remaining between them. The DNA of the CDR3 is TGTGCCTGGAGTACGTCGAACGTTGAAGCTTTCTTT. The encoded protein is CAWSTSNVEAFF.

This clonotype was counted only a few times. The chain employs TRBV5-1 and TRBJ2-5, with TRBD2 as a possible D gene (6 bases). The CDR3 sequence is 15 residues long. V was cut by 6 bases and J by 0 bases, with 15 bases left in between. The germline gives CDR1 SGHRS, CDR2 YFSETQ. CDR3 coding DNA: TGCGCCAGCACGGCGGAAGCGGGCTACCAAGAGACCCAGTACTTC. Translated, it gives CASTAEAGYQETQYF.

This clonotype came up a few times. The V and J genes are TRBV7-8 and TRBJ2-3, with unresolved D. CDR3 size: 16 residues. Germline V CDR1 and CDR2: SGHVS, FQNEAQ. Deletions cut 5 bases from V and 2 bases from J, with 17 bases between. The DNA for the CDR3 is TGTGCCAGCAGCCATCCCTCCCGGCGGACCACAGATACGCAGTATTTT. Translated, it gives CASSHPSRRTTDTQYF.

Many counts were recorded for this clonotype. The chain employs TRBV28 and TRBJ2-7; D not certain. V shed 2 bases and J shed 7 bases, with 12 bases lying between them. Germline V gene sequence: CDR1 MDHEN, CDR2 SYDVKM. The CDR3 has 13 amino acids. The CDR3 nucleotides are TGTGCCAGCAGTTTACCTACTCCTCCTGAGCAGTACTTC. Translation gives CASSLPTPPEQYF.

There are a few counts of this clonotype. This sequence joins TRBV20-1 and TRBJ1-1, with a weak D call TRBD1 (6 bases). Per germline, CDR1 DFQATT and CDR2 SNEGSKA (reference sequence). This CDR3 is built from 16 residues. V lost 3 bases and J lost 0, with 17 bases in between. In DNA form, the CDR3 reads TGCAGTGCTAGCCCGGACCTACAGGGATTGAACACTGAAGCTTTCTTT. It specifies CSASPDLQGLNTEAFF.

This clonotype was detected ten times or more. This chain joins TRBV3-1 and TRBJ2-2; 8 bases align to TRBD2. Germline V CDR1 and CDR2: LGHDT, YNNKEL (reference sequence). The CDR3 is made up of 16 amino acids. The junction had 7 bases not matched to a gene; V was cut back by 3 bases and J by 4 bases. The CDR3 here is CASSHGAGVTTGELFF. CDR3 DNA: TGTGCCAGCAGCCACGGAGCGGGAGTTACCACCGGGGAGCTGTTTTTT.

This chain joins TRBV20-1 and TRBJ2-5, with D unclear. The V gene's germline CDR1 is DFQATT and CDR2 SNEGSKA (reference sequence). CDR3 size: 14 residues. The V end lost 5 bases, the J end lost 1 base, and 14 bases lay between the germline ends. CDR3 in DNA: TGCAGTGCTCCGCCTCGGGCCCGCCAAGAGACCCAGTACTTC. Translated, it gives CSAPPRARQETQYF.

In its sample, this clonotype was seen a few times. This sequence joins TRBV28 and TRBJ2-2, with D possibly matching TRBD1 (5 bases). V was clipped by 4 bases and J by 6 bases, with 15 bases between them. CDR1 and CDR2 (germline): MDHEN, SYDVKM. This CDR3 region has 15 residues. CDR3 protein: CASSSISRDSGELFF. DNA of the CDR3: TGTGCCAGCAGTTCTATATCCAGGGATTCCGGGGAGCTGTTTTTT.

Only a few counts were recorded for this clonotype. The chain combines TRBV7-2 with TRBJ1-6; D is ambiguous. The CDR3 runs 14 residues. V gave up 1 base and J gave up 9 bases, with 10 bases separating them. In germline, CDR1 is SGHTA, CDR2 FQGNSA. Written as DNA, the CDR3 is TGTGCCAGCAGCTTAGGGTTTCCCAGTTCACCCCTCCACTTT. Translating gives CASSLGFPSSPLHF. The complete variable domain, with remaining parts taken from reference TRBV7-2 and TRBJ1-6, reads GAGVSQSPSNKVTEKGKDVELRCDPISGHTALYWYRQSLGQGLEFLIYFQGNSAPDKSGLPSDRFSAERTGGSVSTLTIQRTQQEDSAVYLCASSLGFPSSPLHFGNGTRLTVT.